A selection of T cell receptor beta chains follows, all from one sample in a study of blood T cell repertoires in COVID-19. Measured with immunoSEQ multiplex PCR; TCRdb has only the in-frame clones, and not every one. The table records fewer than 250,000 clones, around four fifths of them present only once. Sequencing was carried out using peripheral blood. Receptors originate from a man aged 50 to 59 with acute or convalescent COVID-19. Each CDR3 is given with its conserved first and last residue. D genes are given only for firm matches. The size of a clone is reported for some rows only, either as once, few or many, or as a class for expanded clones.

D gene	V gene	clone size	J gene	CDR3 protein	CDR3 DNA
-	TRBV6-1	few	TRBJ1-5	CASSEGGLQPQHF	TGTGCCAGCAGTGAGGGGGGGCTTCAGCCCCAGCATTTT
-	TRBV11-1	-	TRBJ2-7	CASSSQGLTHEQYF	TGTGCCAGCAGCTCCCAAGGACTCACGCACGAGCAGTACTTC
TRBD1	TRBV18	-	TRBJ2-7	CASSPGDRLYEQYF	TGTGCCAGCTCACCAGGGGACAGACTCTACGAGCAGTACTTC
TRBD1	TRBV2	-	TRBJ1-5	CASSVGQGNSNQPQHF	TGTGCCAGCAGTGTGGGACAGGGGAATAGCAATCAGCCCCAGCATTTT
TRBD1	TRBV5-1	-	TRBJ2-7	CASSMGQTSSYEQYF	TGCGCCAGCAGCATGGGACAGACCAGCTCCTACGAGCAGTACTTC
-	TRBV2	-	TRBJ1-6	CASFQMAAGSSPLHF	TGTGCCAGCTTCCAAATGGCAGCGGGGAGTTCACCCCTCCACTTT
-	TRBV6-5	once	TRBJ2-7	CASNPQGRGNYEQYF	TGTGCCAGCAACCCACAGGGCAGAGGCAACTACGAGCAGTACTTC
TRBD2	TRBV9	-	TRBJ2-7	CASASSGDSYEQYF	TGTGCCAGCGCATCTAGCGGGGACTCCTACGAGCAGTACTTC
TRBD1	TRBV2	-	TRBJ1-5	CASSRDRVGGNQPQHF	TGTGCCAGCAGTCGGGACAGGGTGGGAGGCAATCAGCCCCAGCATTTT
-	TRBV3-1/TRBV3-2	-	TRBJ1-1	CASSRLGGKGPGAFF	TGTGCCAGCAGCCGATTAGGTGGAAAGGGGCCGGGAGCTTTCTTT
-	TRBV23-1	-	TRBJ2-5	CASSLGGASEETQYF	TGCGCCAGCAGCCTAGGGGGGGCTTCTGAAGAGACCCAGTACTTC
-	TRBV15	-	TRBJ2-7	CATSRDRQGREQYF	TGTGCCACCAGCAGAGATCGTCAGGGTAGAGAGCAGTACTTC
TRBD2	TRBV24-1	-	TRBJ2-1	CATSDFTTSGRGGNEQFF	TGTGCCACCAGTGATTTTACGACTAGCGGGAGAGGGGGCAATGAGCAGTTCTTC
TRBD2	TRBV5-1	-	TRBJ2-1	CASSGTSGNPASEQFF	TGCGCCAGCAGCGGGACTAGCGGGAACCCAGCGAGTGAGCAGTTCTTC
TRBD1	TRBV28	-	TRBJ2-7	CASSPPGTGKHEQYF	TGTGCCAGCAGTCCCCCCGGGACAGGGAAACACGAGCAGTACTTC
-	TRBV19	once	TRBJ1-5	CASSPMGGQPQHF	TGTGCCAGTAGCCCTATGGGGGGTCAGCCCCAGCATTTT
TRBD1	TRBV9	once	TRBJ1-2	CASSVAGQGVGGYTF	TGTGCCAGCAGCGTAGCTGGGCAGGGGGTAGGAGGCTACACCTTC
-	TRBV12-5	-	TRBJ1-1	CASGLVSGNNGAFF	TGTGCTAGTGGTTTGGTGTCAGGGAACAACGGAGCTTTCTTT
TRBD2	TRBV10-2	many	TRBJ2-3	CASRTEIAGLVTDTQYF	TGCGCCAGCAGAACCGAGATAGCGGGACTAGTCACAGATACGCAGTATTTT
-	TRBV11-2	-	TRBJ2-5	CASSLGPLGGRETQYF	TGTGCCAGCAGCTTAGGGCCCCTAGGTGGGAGGGAGACCCAGTACTTC
TRBD2	TRBV11-3	once	TRBJ2-1	CASSLGLAGRYNEQFF	TGTGCCAGCAGCTTAGGACTAGCGGGGAGGTACAATGAGCAGTTCTTC
TRBD1	TRBV2	-	TRBJ2-7	CASSTDRGTYEQYF	TGTGCCAGCAGTACGGACAGGGGGACCTACGAGCAGTACTTC
TRBD2	TRBV2	-	TRBJ2-2	CASSPGLAGGLNTGELFF	TGTGCCAGCAGCCCGGGACTAGCGGGAGGGCTGAACACCGGGGAGCTGTTTTTT
TRBD1	TRBV3-1/TRBV3-2	-	TRBJ1-2	CASSSLGGQASRGYTF	TGTGCCAGCAGCTCCCTAGGGGGACAGGCATCGCGGGGCTACACCTTC
-	TRBV9	-	TRBJ1-3	CASSTQVGGTLSGNTIYF	TGTGCCAGCAGCACCCAAGTGGGGGGGACGCTCTCTGGAAACACCATATATTTT
TRBD1	TRBV10-2	-	TRBJ1-1	CAAQGVNTEAFF	TGCGCCGCACAGGGGGTGAACACTGAAGCTTTCTTT
-	TRBV9	-	TRBJ1-1	CASSVGQVNTEAFF	TGTGCCAGCAGCGTAGGTCAGGTGAACACTGAAGCTTTCTTT
-	TRBV12-3/TRBV12-4	once	TRBJ1-1	CASSLSRYTEAFF	TGTGCCAGCAGTTTATCCCGTTACACTGAAGCTTTCTTT
TRBD2	TRBV18	many	TRBJ2-3	CASSPSGGDTDTQYF	TGTGCCAGCTCACCATCGGGAGGGGACACAGATACGCAGTATTTT
TRBD1	TRBV6-2/TRBV6-3	-	TRBJ2-7	CASSYQPGQEFSYEQYF	TGTGCCAGCAGTTACCAACCGGGACAGGAATTTTCCTACGAGCAGTACTTC
-	TRBV5-1	-	TRBJ2-7	CASSFNRDYEQYF	TGCGCCAGCAGCTTTAACAGGGATTACGAGCAGTACTTC
TRBD1	TRBV7-8	-	TRBJ1-2	CASSATGANYGYTF	TGTGCCAGCAGCGCGACAGGGGCTAACTATGGCTACACCTTC
-	TRBV10-1	-	TRBJ1-3	CASSSTAGNTIYF	TGCGCCAGCAGTTCGACAGCTGGAAACACCATATATTTT
-	TRBV24-1	-	TRBJ2-2	CATSDLSQNTGELFF	TGTGCCACCAGTGATCTCTCACAGAACACCGGGGAGCTGTTTTTT
-	TRBV24-1	-	TRBJ1-5	CATSDLWGDQPQHF	TGTGCCACCAGTGATTTGTGGGGAGATCAGCCCCAGCATTTT
TRBD2	TRBV5-6	-	TRBJ2-5	CASSPYKRGPIETQYF	TGTGCCAGCAGCCCCTACAAGCGGGGGCCTATCGAGACCCAGTACTTC
-	TRBV10-3	-	TRBJ1-5	CAISPFEHSNQPQHF	TGTGCCATCAGTCCTTTCGAGCATAGTAATCAGCCCCAGCATTTT
-	TRBV3-1/TRBV3-2	-	TRBJ2-6	CASSLGSPGANVLTF	TGTGCCAGCAGCTTAGGGAGCCCTGGGGCCAACGTCCTGACTTTC
-	TRBV3-1/TRBV3-2	-	TRBJ1-1	CASSQAGFEAFF	TGTGCCAGCAGCCAAGCAGGGTTTGAAGCTTTCTTT
-	TRBV7-3	-	TRBJ1-6	CASSLLQANSPLHF	TGTGCCAGCAGCTTACTACAGGCCAATTCACCCCTCCACTTT
TRBD1	TRBV4-1	few	TRBJ1-2	CASSQGEQGAEGYTF	TGCGCCAGCAGCCAAGGTGAACAGGGGGCGGAGGGCTACACCTTC
-	TRBV7-9	-	TRBJ1-4	CASAPAGPQGEKLFF	TGTGCCAGCGCTCCCGCCGGGCCTCAGGGAGAAAAACTGTTTTTT
-	TRBV9	once	TRBJ1-3	CASSVAPQGIGSGNTIYF	TGTGCCAGCAGCGTAGCTCCGCAGGGGATCGGATCTGGAAACACCATATATTTT
-	TRBV27	once	TRBJ2-3	CASSLRLASSTDTQYF	TGTGCCAGCAGTTTACGTCTAGCATCTAGCACAGATACGCAGTATTTT
TRBD2	TRBV9	-	TRBJ2-1	CASTISGEWHNEQFF	TGTGCCAGCACGATCAGCGGGGAATGGCACAATGAGCAGTTCTTC
TRBD1	TRBV7-3	-	TRBJ2-2	CASSWRGTGPFTGELFF	TGTGCCAGCAGCTGGAGAGGGACAGGGCCCTTCACCGGGGAGCTGTTTTTT
-	TRBV6-5	-	TRBJ2-1	CASSLGGYFNEQFF	TGTGCCAGCAGCTTAGGGGGTTACTTTAATGAGCAGTTCTTC
TRBD2	TRBV7-3	-	TRBJ2-3	CASSLRVGTSGSRTDTQYF	TGTGCCAGCAGCTTACGGGTCGGGACTAGCGGGAGTAGGACAGATACGCAGTATTTT